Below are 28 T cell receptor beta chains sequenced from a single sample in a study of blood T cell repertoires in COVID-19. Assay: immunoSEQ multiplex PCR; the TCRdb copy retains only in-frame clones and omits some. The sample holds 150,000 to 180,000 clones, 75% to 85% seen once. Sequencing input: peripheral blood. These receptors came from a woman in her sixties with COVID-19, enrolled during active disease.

The CDR3 DNA sequence: TGTGCCAGCAGCCTGGGGGGTTTCCAAGAGACCCAGTACTTC. As protein: CASSLGGFQETQYF. V and J are TRBV11-3 and TRBJ2-5; D is possibly TRBD2 (6 bases). CDR1 SGHNT and CDR2 YENEEA come from the germline V gene. V was pared by 5 bases and J by 1 base, with 11 bases between. The length of the CDR3 is 14 residues.

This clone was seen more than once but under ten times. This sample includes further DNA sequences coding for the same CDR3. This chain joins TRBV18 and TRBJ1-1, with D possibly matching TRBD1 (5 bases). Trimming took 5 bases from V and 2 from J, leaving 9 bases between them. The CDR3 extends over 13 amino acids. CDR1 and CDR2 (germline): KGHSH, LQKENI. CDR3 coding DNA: TGTGCCAGCTCAACGACAGAAAACACTGAAGCTTTCTTT. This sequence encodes CASSTTENTEAFF.

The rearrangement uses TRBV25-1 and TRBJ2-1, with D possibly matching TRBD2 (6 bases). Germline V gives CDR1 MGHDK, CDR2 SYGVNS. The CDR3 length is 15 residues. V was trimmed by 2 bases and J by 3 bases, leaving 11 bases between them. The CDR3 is CASSEVGSGYNEQFF. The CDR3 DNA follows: TGTGCCAGCAGTGAAGTCGGTAGCGGCTACAATGAGCAGTTCTTC.

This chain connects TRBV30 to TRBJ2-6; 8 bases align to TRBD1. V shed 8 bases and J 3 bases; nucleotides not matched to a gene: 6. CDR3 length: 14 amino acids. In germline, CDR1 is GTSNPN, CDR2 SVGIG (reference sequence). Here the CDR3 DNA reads TGTGCCGGCCACAGGGGGAATGGGGCCAACGTCCTGACTTTC. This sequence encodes CAGHRGNGANVLTF. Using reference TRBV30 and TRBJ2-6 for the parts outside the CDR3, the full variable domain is SQTIHQWPATLVQPVGSPLSLECTVEGTSNPNLYWYRQAAGRGLQLLFYSVGIGQISSEVPQNLSASRPQDRQFILSSKKLLLSDSGFYLCAGHRGNGANVLTFGAGSRLTVL.

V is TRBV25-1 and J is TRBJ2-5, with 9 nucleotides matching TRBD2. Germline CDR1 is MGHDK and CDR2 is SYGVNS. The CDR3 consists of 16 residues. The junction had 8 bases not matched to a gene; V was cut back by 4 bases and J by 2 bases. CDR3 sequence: CASSGSGGRIQETQYF. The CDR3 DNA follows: TGTGCCAGCAGTGGTAGCGGGGGCCGTATTCAAGAGACCCAGTACTTC.

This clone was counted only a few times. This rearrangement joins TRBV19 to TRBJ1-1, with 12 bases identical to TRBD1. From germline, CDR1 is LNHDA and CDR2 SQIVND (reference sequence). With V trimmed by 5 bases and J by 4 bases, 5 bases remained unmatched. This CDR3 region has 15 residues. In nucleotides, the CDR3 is TGTGCCAGTAGTCTGGGACAGGGGGCGAGCACTGAAGCTTTCTTT. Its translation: CASSLGQGASTEAFF. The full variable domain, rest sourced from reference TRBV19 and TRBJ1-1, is DGGITQSPKYLFRKEGQNVTLSCEQNLNHDAMYWYRQDPGQGLRLIYYSQIVNDFQKGDIAEGYSVSREKKESFPLTVTSAQKNPTAFYLCASSLGQGASTEAFFGQGTRLTVV.

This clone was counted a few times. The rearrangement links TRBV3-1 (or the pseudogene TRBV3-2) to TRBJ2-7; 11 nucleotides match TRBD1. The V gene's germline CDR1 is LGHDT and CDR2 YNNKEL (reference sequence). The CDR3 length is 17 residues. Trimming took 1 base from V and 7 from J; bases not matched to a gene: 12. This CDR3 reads CASSQVKTGTGGREQYF. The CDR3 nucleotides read TGTGCCAGCAGCCAAGTAAAGACCGGGACAGGGGGGAGGGAGCAGTACTTC.

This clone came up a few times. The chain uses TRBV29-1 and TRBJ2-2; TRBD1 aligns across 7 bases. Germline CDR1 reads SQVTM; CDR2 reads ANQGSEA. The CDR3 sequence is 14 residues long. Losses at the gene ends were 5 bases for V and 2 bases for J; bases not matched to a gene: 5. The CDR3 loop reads CSVHRQGNTGELFF. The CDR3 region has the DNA TGCAGCGTTCACCGACAGGGAAACACCGGGGAGCTGTTTTTT.

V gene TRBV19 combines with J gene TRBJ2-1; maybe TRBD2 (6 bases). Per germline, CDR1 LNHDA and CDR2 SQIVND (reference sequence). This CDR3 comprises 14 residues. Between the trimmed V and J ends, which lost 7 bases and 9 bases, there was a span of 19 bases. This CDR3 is CASNSMAGKSEQFF. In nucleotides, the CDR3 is TGTGCCAGTAATTCCATGGCGGGGAAAAGTGAGCAGTTCTTC.

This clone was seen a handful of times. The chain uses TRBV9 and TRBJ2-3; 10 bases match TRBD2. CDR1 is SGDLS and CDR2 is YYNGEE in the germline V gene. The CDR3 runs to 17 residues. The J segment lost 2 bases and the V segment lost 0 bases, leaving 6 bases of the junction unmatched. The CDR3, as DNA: TGTGCCAGCAGCGTAGGAACTAGCGGGGCTTTCACAGATACGCAGTATTTT. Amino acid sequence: CASSVGTSGAFTDTQYF.

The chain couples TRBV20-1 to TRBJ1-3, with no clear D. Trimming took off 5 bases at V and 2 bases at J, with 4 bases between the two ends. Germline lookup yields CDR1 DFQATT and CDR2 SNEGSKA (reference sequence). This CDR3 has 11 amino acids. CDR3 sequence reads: CSAVAGNTIYF. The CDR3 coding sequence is TGCAGTGCTGTCGCTGGAAACACCATATATTTT.

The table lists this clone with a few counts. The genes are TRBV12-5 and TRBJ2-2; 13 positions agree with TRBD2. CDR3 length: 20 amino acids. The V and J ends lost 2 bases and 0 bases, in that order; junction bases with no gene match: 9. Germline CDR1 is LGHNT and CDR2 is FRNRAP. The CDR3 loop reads CASGLLSGLAGVANTGELFF. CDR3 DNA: TGTGCTAGTGGTTTGCTCTCCGGACTAGCGGGAGTAGCGAACACCGGGGAGCTGTTTTTT.

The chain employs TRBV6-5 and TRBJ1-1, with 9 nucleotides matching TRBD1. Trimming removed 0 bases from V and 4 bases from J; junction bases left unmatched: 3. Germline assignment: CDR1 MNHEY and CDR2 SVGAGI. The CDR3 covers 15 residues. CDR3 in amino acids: CASSYSMGQGTEAFF. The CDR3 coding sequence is TGTGCCAGCAGTTACTCGATGGGACAGGGCACTGAAGCTTTCTTT.

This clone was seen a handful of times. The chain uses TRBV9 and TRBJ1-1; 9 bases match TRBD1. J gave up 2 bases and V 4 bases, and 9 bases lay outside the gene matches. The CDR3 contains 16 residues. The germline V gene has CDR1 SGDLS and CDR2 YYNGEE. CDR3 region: CASSPGQGTGNTEAFF. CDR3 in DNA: TGTGCCAGCAGCCCTGGACAGGGGACGGGAAACACTGAAGCTTTCTTT. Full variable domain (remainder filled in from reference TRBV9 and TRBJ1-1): DSGVTQTPKHLITATGQRVTLRCSPRSGDLSVYWYQQSLDQGLQFLIQYYNGEERAKGNILERFSAQQFPDLHSELNLSSLELGDSALYFCASSPGQGTGNTEAFFGQGTRLTVV.

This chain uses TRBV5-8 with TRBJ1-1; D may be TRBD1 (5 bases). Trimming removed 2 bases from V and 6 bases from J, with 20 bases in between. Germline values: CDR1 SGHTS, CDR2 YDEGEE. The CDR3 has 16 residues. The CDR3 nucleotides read TGTGCCAGCAGCTTATTCAGGACATCCGGAGTCCCTGAAGCTTTCTTT. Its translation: CASSLFRTSGVPEAFF.

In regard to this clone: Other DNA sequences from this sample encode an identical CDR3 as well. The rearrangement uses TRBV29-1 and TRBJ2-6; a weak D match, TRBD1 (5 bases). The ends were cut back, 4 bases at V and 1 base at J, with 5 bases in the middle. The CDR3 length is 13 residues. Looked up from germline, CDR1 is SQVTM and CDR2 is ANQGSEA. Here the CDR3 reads CSVAGSGANVLTF. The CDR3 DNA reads TGCAGCGTTGCAGGGTCTGGGGCCAACGTCCTGACTTTC.

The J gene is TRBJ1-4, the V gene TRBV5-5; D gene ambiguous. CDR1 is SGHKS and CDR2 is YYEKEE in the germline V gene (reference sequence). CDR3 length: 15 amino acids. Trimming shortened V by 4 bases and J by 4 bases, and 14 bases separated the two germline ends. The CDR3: CASSKEGYVNEKLFF. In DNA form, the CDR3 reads TGTGCCAGCAGCAAAGAGGGTTACGTTAATGAAAAACTGTTTTTT.

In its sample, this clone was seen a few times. Here the CDR3 DNA reads TGTGCCAGCAGCCAAGAGACGGCAAGAGGTAGGGCTTTCTTT. Amino acid sequence: CASSQETARGRAFF. The chain employs TRBV3-1 (or the pseudogene TRBV3-2) and TRBJ1-1; D unresolved. Germline CDR1 LGHDT, CDR2 YNNKEL (reference sequence). The V end lost 0 bases, the J end lost 11 bases, and 16 bases lay between the germline ends. CDR3 length: 14 residues.

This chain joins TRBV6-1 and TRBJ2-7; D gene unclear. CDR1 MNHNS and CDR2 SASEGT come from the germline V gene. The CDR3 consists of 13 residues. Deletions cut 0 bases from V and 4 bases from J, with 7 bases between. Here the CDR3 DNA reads TGTGCCAGCAGTGAAGCGTCACTTTACGAGCAGTACTTC. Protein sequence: CASSEASLYEQYF.

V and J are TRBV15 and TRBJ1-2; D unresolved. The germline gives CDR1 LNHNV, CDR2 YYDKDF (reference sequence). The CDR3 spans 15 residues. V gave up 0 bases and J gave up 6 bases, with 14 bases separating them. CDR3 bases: TGTGCCACCAGCAGAGAATGGGCAGGAGGAGATGGCTACACCTTC. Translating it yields CATSREWAGGDGYTF.

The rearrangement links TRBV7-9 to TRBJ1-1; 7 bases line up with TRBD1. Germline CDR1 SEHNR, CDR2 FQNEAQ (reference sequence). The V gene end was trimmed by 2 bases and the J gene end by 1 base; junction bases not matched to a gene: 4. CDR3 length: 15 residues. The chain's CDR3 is CASSLLTGENTEAFF. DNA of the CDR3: TGTGCCAGCAGCTTATTAACAGGGGAGAACACTGAAGCTTTCTTT.

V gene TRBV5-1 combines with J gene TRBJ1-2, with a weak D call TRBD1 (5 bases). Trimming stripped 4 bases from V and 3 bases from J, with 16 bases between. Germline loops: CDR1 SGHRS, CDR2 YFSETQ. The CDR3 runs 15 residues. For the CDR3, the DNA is TGCGCCAGCAGCAAATCAGGGAAAGGGGACTATGGCTACACCTTC. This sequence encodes CASSKSGKGDYGYTF.

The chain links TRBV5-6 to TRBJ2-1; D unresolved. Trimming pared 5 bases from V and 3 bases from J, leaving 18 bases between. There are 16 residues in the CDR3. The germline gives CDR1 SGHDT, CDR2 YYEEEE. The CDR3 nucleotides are TGTGCCAGCAGTTATAAACAGAACCCCGTCTACAATGAGCAGTTCTTC. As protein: CASSYKQNPVYNEQFF.

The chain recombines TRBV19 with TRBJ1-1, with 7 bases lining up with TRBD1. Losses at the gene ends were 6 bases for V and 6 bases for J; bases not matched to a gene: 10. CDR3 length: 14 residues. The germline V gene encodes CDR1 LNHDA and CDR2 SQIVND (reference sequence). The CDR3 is CASSNIQGKAEAFF. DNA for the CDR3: TGTGCCAGTAGCAACATACAGGGGAAGGCTGAAGCTTTCTTT.

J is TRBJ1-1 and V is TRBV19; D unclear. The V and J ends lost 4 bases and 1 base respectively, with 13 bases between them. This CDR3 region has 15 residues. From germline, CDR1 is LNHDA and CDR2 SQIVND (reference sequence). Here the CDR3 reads CASSKPSGTNTEAFF. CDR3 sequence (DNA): TGTGCCAGTAGTAAACCCTCCGGTACGAACACTGAAGCTTTCTTT.

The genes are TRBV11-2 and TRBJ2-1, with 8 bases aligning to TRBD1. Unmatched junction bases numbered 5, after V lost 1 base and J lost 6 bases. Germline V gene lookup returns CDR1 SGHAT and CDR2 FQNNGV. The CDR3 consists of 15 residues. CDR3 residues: CASSLGGTGGNEQFF. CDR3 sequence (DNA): TGTGCCAGCAGCTTAGGGGGGACAGGAGGCAATGAGCAGTTCTTC.

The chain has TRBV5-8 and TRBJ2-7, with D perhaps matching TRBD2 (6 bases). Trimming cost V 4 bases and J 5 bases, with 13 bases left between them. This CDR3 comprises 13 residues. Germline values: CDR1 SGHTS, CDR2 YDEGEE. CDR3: CASSRERVNEQYV. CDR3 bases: TGTGCCAGCAGCCGGGAGCGGGTTAACGAGCAGTACGTC.

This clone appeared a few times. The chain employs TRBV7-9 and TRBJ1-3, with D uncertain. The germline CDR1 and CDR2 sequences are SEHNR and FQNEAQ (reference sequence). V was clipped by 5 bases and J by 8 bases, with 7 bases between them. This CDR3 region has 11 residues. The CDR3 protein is CASSEGYTIYF. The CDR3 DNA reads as TGTGCCAGCAGCGAGGGATACACCATATATTTT.